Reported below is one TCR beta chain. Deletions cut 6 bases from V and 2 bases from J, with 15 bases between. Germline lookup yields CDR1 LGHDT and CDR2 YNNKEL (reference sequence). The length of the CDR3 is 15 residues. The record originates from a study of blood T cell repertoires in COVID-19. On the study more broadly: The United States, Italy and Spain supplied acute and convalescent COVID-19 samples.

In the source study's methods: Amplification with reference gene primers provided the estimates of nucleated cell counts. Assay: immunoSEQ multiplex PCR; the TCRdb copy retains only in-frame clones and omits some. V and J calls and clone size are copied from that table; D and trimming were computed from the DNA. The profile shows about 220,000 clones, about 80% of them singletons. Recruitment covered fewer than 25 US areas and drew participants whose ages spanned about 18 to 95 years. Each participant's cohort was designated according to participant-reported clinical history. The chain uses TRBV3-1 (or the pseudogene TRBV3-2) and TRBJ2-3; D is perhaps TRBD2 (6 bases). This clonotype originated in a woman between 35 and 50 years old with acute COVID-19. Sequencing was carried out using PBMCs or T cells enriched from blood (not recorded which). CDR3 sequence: CASRDRDLPTDTQYF. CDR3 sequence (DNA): TGTGCCAGCAGAGACCGGGACTTACCCACAGATACGCAGTATTTT.